This record covers a single T cell receptor (beta chain). This sample was taken from a study of blood T cell repertoires in COVID-19. Study-wide background: Sites in the United States, Italy and Spain provided acute and convalescent COVID-19 samples. Sources were T cells, B-cell-depleted T cells, or PBMCs; the material itself was cDNA or gDNA.

In the study's own analysis: Researchers report that nucleated cell counts were estimated from reference gene primer amplification. TCRdb's copy holds only in-frame clones and misses some; the assay was immunoSEQ multiplex PCR. V and J calls and clone size are those listed in that table; D and trimming were worked out from the DNA. Of some 28,000 clones in the sample, roughly 85% were seen once. This CDR3 spans 15 amino acids. Germline-derived CDR1 and CDR2 are LNHDA and SQIVND (reference sequence). The ends were cut back, 7 bases at V and 0 bases at J, with 13 bases in the middle. The V and J genes are TRBV19 and TRBJ2-1; no clear D gene. Sequenced input: peripheral blood. The sequence was collected from a human donor in a cohort sampled during active COVID-19. CDR3 bases: TGTGCCAGTAACCTGGCGGCGAACTCCTACAATGAGCAGTTCTTC. Translated, it gives CASNLAANSYNEQFF.